This T cell receptor (beta chain) is from a study of vaccination effects on CD4 cells after COVID-19. Data came from immunoSEQ multiplex PCR; TCRdb stores just in-frame clones and leaves some out. The table includes 65,000 to 90,000 clones, roughly 75% detected once. Germline lookup yields CDR1 GTSNPN and CDR2 SVGIG (reference sequence). Trimming removed 2 bases from V and 1 base from J, with 9 bases in between. This CDR3 is built from 14 residues. About this clone itself: Its matching antigen is unknown.

CD4+ T cell isolation took place after approximately 11 days of culture. The participants, recipients of two vaccine doses, got either BNT162b2 or mRNA-1273. The V gene is TRBV30, the J gene TRBJ1-5; TRBD1 is a possible D gene (5 bases). The clonotype originates from a human donor who received a COVID-19 vaccine. Material: CD4+ T cells from PBMCs cultured without peptide, obtained after COVID-19 vaccination. In DNA, the CDR3 is TGTGCCTGGAGTTCGAAGGGGAGCAATCAGCCCCAGCATTTT. It yields the protein CAWSSKGSNQPQHF.